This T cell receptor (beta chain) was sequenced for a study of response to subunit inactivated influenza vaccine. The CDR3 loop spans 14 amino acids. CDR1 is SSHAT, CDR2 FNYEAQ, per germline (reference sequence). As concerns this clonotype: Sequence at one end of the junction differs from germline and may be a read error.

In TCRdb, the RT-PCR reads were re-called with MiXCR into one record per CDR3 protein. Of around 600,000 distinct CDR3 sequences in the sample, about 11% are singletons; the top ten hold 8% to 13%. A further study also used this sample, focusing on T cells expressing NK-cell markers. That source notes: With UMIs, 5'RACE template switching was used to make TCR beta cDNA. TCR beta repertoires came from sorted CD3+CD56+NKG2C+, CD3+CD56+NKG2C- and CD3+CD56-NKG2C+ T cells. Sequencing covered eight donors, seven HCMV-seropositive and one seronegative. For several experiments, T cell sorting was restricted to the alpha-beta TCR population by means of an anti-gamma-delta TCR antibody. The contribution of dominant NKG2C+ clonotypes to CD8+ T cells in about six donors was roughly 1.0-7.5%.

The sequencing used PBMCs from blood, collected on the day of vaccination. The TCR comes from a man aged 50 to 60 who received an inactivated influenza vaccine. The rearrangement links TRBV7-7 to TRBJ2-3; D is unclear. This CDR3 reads CASSALFGADTQYF. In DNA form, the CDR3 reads TGTGCTAGCAGCGCCCTGTTTGGGGCAGATACGCAGTATTTT.